A single sample is the source of the 11 T cell receptor beta chains below, sequenced in a study of blood T cell repertoires in COVID-19. TCRdb's table, derived via immunoSEQ multiplex PCR, lists solely in-frame clones and lacks some. The sample yields under 150,000 clones, roughly four fifths seen once. The sequenced sample was peripheral blood. The receptors shown here come from a woman aged 55-69 years with acute or convalescent COVID-19.

The chain has TRBV15 and TRBJ1-3; D gene ambiguous. The length of the CDR3 is 15 residues. From germline, CDR1 is LNHNV and CDR2 YYDKDF (reference sequence). The V end was cut by 1 base, the J end by 0 bases, with 7 bases between. This chain's CDR3 is CATSRVSLSGNTIYF. The CDR3 DNA reads as TGTGCCACCAGCAGAGTGAGCCTCTCTGGAAACACCATATATTTT.

The chain joins TRBV7-2 to TRBJ2-3; 11 nucleotides line up with TRBD2. CDR3 length: 15 residues. Trimming at V came to 5 bases and at J to 6 bases, leaving 7 bases not matched to a gene. CDR1 and CDR2 (germline): SGHTA, FQGNSA. The CDR3 sequence is CASSTLAGAGDTQYF. The CDR3 DNA sequence: TGTGCCAGCAGCACACTAGCGGGAGCAGGGGATACGCAGTATTTT.

In this sample, this clone turned up once. The chain employs TRBV27 and TRBJ2-3; TRBD2 agrees at 9 bases. There are 21 residues in the CDR3. Germline values: CDR1 MNHEY, CDR2 SMNVEV (reference sequence). The V gene end was trimmed by 6 bases and the J gene end by 5 bases; junction bases not matched to a gene: 27. The CDR3 spells CASSGYDKVPSGNLKVDTQYF. The DNA for the CDR3 is TGTGCCAGCAGCGGGTATGATAAGGTTCCTAGCGGGAATTTAAAGGTAGATACGCAGTATTTT.

The rearrangement links TRBV27 to TRBJ2-7; 9 bases map to TRBD1. J gave up 2 bases and V 5 bases, and 7 bases lay outside the gene matches. Looked up from germline, CDR1 is MNHEY and CDR2 is SMNVEV (reference sequence). The CDR3 totals 15 residues. The CDR3: CASSALGQGPYEQYF. The CDR3 DNA sequence: TGTGCCAGCAGTGCGTTGGGACAGGGACCCTACGAGCAGTACTTC.

This clone has only one observation. The rearrangement uses TRBV27 and TRBJ1-1, with D hard to call. The CDR3 covers 14 residues. Germline V lookup: CDR1 MNHEY, CDR2 SMNVEV (reference sequence). Trimming stripped 8 bases from V and 4 bases from J, with 17 bases between. For the CDR3, the DNA is TGTGCCAGCTCCCCCCCCTACCGGGGCACTGAAGCTTTCTTT. Translating it yields CASSPPYRGTEAFF.

The V call is TRBV24-1, the J call TRBJ1-2; TRBD1 matches 11 bases. The V segment lost 4 bases and the J segment 8 bases; nucleotides outside the gene matches: 5. Germline V gives CDR1 KGHDR, CDR2 SFDVKD. The CDR3 contains 14 residues. The CDR3 DNA sequence: TGTGCCACCAGTGACCCGGGACAGGGGGGGGGCTACACCTTC. Its translation is CATSDPGQGGGYTF.

The chain links TRBV3-1 (or the pseudogene TRBV3-2) to TRBJ2-1, with TRBD2 matching over 13 bases. The germline V gene encodes CDR1 LGHDT and CDR2 YNNKEL (reference sequence). V shed 6 bases, J shed 0 bases, and the junction held 8 bases outside the gene matches. The CDR3 sequence is 18 residues long. The CDR3 loop is CASRVGTSGARSYNEQFF. The CDR3 nucleotides read TGTGCCAGCAGGGTGGGGACTAGCGGGGCCCGCTCCTACAATGAGCAGTTCTTC.

The chain links TRBV30 to TRBJ2-2; 10 nucleotides line up with TRBD1. There are 13 residues in the CDR3. V lost 5 bases to trimming and J lost 4 bases; unmatched junction nucleotides: 1. The germline V gene has CDR1 GTSNPN and CDR2 SVGIG (reference sequence). The CDR3 coding sequence is TGTGCCTGGGGGACAGGGGTCACCGGGGAGCTGTTTTTT. Residues: CAWGTGVTGELFF.

This clone is a singleton in its sample. In DNA, the CDR3 is TGTGCCAGCAGCTTAAGCGGGATCTCCTACGAGCAGTACTTC. It yields the protein CASSLSGISYEQYF. The chain has TRBV11-3 and TRBJ2-7; 7 bases agree with TRBD2. V shed 2 bases and J 0 bases; nucleotides not matched to a gene: 1. This CDR3 is 14 amino acids long. Per germline, CDR1 SGHNT and CDR2 YENEEA.

The chain joins TRBV12-3 or TRBV12-4 to TRBJ1-1, with TRBD1 as a possible D gene (6 bases). The CDR3 has 12 residues. V lost 1 base and J 6 bases, leaving 6 bases between the germline ends. CDR3 DNA: TGTGCCAGCAGTTTAGGACAGGCTGAAGCTTTCTTT. It encodes CASSLGQAEAFF.

The chain combines TRBV19 with TRBJ2-1, with 10 bases fitting TRBD1. Germline V gene data show CDR1 as LNHDA and CDR2 as SQIVND (reference sequence). Trimming removed 5 bases from V and 9 bases from J; junction bases left unmatched: 10. The CDR3 spans 15 residues. Here the CDR3 DNA reads TGTGCCAGTAGTCTCGACAGGGGGCTCACGGGTGAGCAGTTCTTC. Translating gives CASSLDRGLTGEQFF.